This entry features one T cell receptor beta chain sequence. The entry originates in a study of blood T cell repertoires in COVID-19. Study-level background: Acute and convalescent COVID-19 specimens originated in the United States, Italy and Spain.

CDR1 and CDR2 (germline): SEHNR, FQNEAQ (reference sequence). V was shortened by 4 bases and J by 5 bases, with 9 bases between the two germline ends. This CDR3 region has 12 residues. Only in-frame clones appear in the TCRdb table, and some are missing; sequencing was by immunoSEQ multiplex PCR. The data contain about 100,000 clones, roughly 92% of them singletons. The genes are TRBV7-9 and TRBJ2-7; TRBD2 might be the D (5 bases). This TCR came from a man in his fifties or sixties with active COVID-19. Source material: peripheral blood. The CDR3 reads CASSSLAHEQYF. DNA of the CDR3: TGTGCCAGCAGCTCCCTAGCTCACGAGCAGTACTTC.